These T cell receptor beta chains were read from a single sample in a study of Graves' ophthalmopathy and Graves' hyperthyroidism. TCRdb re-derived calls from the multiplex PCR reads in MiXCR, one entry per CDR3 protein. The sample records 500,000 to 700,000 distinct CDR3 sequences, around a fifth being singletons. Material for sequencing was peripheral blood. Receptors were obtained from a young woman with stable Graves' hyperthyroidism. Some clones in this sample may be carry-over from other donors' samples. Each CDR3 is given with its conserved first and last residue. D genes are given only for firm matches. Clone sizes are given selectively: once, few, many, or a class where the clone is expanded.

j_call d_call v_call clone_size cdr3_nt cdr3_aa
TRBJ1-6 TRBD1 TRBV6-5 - TGTGCCAGCAGATACTCGACAGGGACGGGTAATTCACCCCTCCACTTT CASRYSTGTGNSPLHF
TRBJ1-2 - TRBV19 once TGTGCCAATCGACGGGGGGCATCCGGCGGCTATGGCTACACCTTC CANRRGASGGYGYTF
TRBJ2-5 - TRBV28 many TGTGCCAGCAGCCTCAGGGATCAAGAGACCCAGTACTTC CASSLRDQETQYF
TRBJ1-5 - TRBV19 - TGTGCCAGTATGCAGGGTTCTAGCCACCATCAGCCCCAGCATTTT CASMQGSSHHQPQHF
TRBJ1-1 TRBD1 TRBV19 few TGTGCCAGTAGTTGGACAGGCACTGAAGCTTTCTTT CASSWTGTEAFF
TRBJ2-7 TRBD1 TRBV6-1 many TGTGCCAGCAGGGAGAGACAGGGATTCTCCTACGAGCAGTACTTC CASRERQGFSYEQYF
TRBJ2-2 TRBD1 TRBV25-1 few TGTGCCTGCAGTGACCCCCAGGGGGCGAACACCGGGGAGCTGTTTTTT CACSDPQGANTGELFF
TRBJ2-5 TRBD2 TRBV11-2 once TGTGCCAGCAGCTTAGCGGGACTACTACGTGAGACCCAGTACTTC CASSLAGLLRETQYF
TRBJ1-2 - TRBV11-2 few TGTGCCAGCAGCAAGGACGGCCACTATGGCTACACCTTC CASSKDGHYGYTF
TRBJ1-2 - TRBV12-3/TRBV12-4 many TGTGCCAGCAGTCGCAGCGCTGGAGGGGGGGCCTATGGCTACACCTTC CASSRSAGGGAYGYTF
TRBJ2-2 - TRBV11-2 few TGTGCCAGCAGCTTGACACCTTCCGACAACACCGGGGAGCTGTTTTTT CASSLTPSDNTGELFF
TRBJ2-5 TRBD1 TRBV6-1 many TGTGCCAGCACAGGACAGGCCCAAGAGACCCAGTACTTC CASTGQAQETQYF
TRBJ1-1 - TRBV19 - TGTGCCAGTAGTAAGGGGCGGATGAACACTGAAGCTTTCTTT CASSKGRMNTEAFF
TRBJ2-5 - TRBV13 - TGTGCCAGCAGCCCCAAGGACACCCAAGAGACCCAGTACTTC CASSPKDTQETQYF
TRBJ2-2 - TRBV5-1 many TGCGCCAGCAGCCGTACCGGGACACAGATTCATGGGACCGGGGAGCTGTTTTTT CASSRTGTQIHGTGELFF
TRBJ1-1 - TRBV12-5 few TGTGCTAGTGCCCAGTACACTGAAGCTTTCTTT CASAQYTEAFF
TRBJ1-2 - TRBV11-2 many TGTGCCAGCAGCTTAGATTATTGGAAGACAGAAAAGGAATATGATGGCTACACCTTC CASSLDYWKTEKEYDGYTF
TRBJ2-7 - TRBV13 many TGTGCCAGCAGCTTAGGCCAGGCGGGCGAAACCTACGAGCAGTACTTC CASSLGQAGETYEQYF
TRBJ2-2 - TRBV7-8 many TGTGCCAGCAGCTTAGAGCGGTTTGCCGGGGAGCTGTTTTTT CASSLERFAGELFF
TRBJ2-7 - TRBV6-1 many TGTGCCAGCACCTATACGGGGGACGACTACGAGCAGTACTTC CASTYTGDDYEQYF
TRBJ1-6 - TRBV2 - TGTGCCAGCAGTGAAGCGCAGTACACCCGACACCTCCACTTT CASSEAQYTRHLHF
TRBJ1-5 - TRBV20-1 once TGCAGTGCCCTCAGGGCCGAAATCAATCAGCCCCAGCATTTT CSALRAEINQPQHF
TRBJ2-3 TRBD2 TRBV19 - TGTGCCAGTACTACTAGCGCGGGGACCACAGATACGCAGTATTTT CASTTSAGTTDTQYF
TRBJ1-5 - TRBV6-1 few TGTGCCAGCAGTGAAGCGGATGGCAGGGGCAATCAGCCCCAGCATTTT CASSEADGRGNQPQHF
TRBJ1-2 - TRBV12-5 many TGTGCTAGTGGTTTGAACCAGGGTGGCTACACCTTC CASGLNQGGYTF
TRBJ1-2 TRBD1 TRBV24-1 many TGTGCCACCAGTGAGGCCGGGACAGGAGACTATGGCTACACCTTC CATSEAGTGDYGYTF
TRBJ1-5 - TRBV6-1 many TGTGCCAGCAGTGAGTCTTGGACCAACCAGCCCCAGCATTTT CASSESWTNQPQHF
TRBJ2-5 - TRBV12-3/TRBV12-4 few TGTGCCAGCAGTTTAGTCCCCCTTGCCGGGTACCTCCAAGAGACCCAGTACTTC CASSLVPLAGYLQETQYF
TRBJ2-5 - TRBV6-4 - TGTGCCAGCAGTTACTCTGAAGAGGCGGAGACCCAGTACTTC CASSYSEEAETQYF